This T cell receptor beta chain came from a study of blood T cell repertoires in COVID-19. Here immunoSEQ multiplex PCR was the method, and the copy in TCRdb shows in-frame clones only, minus some. The sample has 170,000 or so clones, around nine tenths seen once; the top ten hold approximately 0.88%. Germline lookup yields CDR1 DFQATT and CDR2 SNEGSKA (reference sequence). The CDR3 is 9 residues long. With respect to this clone: Germline and junction disagree at one end, which may indicate a read error.

This receptor was obtained from a woman in her late teens or twenties who had recovered from COVID-19. The chain carries TRBV20-1 and TRBJ2-7; D not resolved. Sequenced material: peripheral blood. The CDR3 region has the DNA TGCAGTGCTAGAGATCCCCCGTCTTTC. Translation: CSARDPPSF.